This T cell receptor beta chain appears in the sequencing data of a study of shared clonotypes between healthy human individuals. Evenly divided among several immunoSEQ plates was the genomic DNA of each subset. Clones were sequenced by immunoSEQ multiplex PCR, and TCRdb holds only the in-frame ones, with some missing. The table includes around 2,000,000 clones, 85% to 95% detected once. Trimming removed 4 bases at V and 4 bases at J, with 8 bases between. CDR3 length equals 13 residues. Germline V gene lookup returns CDR1 ENHRY and CDR2 SYGVKD. As for this clone: Within the sample, other DNA sequences also encode this same CDR3.

The donors were adults (healthy and HIV-negative) with no recent acute infections or vaccinations. V gene TRBV10-3 combines with J gene TRBJ1-5; no reliable D call. The source material was naive CD4+ T cells sorted from blood. Documented subset: CD45RA+ positively selected. The TCR sequence derives from a man between 18 and 29 years old in good health. CDR3 sequence reads: CAISGSGNQPQHF. CDR3 sequence (DNA): TGTGCCATCAGTGGTAGTGGTAATCAGCCCCAGCATTTT.